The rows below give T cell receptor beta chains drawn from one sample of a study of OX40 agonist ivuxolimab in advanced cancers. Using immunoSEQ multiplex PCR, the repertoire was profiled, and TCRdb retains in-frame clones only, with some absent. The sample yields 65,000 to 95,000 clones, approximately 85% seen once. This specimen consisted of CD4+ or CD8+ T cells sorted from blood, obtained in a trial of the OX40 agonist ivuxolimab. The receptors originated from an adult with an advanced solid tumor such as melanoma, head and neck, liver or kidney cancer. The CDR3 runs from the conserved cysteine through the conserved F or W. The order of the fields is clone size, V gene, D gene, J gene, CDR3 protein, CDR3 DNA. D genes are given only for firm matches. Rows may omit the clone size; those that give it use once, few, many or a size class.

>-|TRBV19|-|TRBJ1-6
CASRSRESNSPLHF
TGTGCCAGTAGATCCAGGGAGTCTAATTCACCCCTCCACTTT
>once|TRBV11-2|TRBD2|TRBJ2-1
CASSLGASGTLNEQFF
TGTGCCAGCAGCTTAGGTGCTAGCGGGACCCTCAATGAGCAGTTCTTC
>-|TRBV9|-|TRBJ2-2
CASSVSLGGFPSNTGELFF
TGTGCCAGCAGCGTCTCCCTGGGGGGCTTTCCGTCGAACACCGGGGAGCTGTTTTTT
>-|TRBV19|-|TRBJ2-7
CASSPTVHGGEQYF
TGTGCCAGTAGTCCCACAGTACATGGGGGAGAGCAGTACTTC
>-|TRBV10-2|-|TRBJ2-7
CASSESTSLVQYF
TGCGCCAGCAGTGAGTCCACTAGTCTTGTTCAGTACTTC
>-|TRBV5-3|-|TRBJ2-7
CARSLGTYEQYF
TGTGCCAGAAGCTTGGGGACCTACGAGCAGTACTTC
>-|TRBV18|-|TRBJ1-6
CASSPRTPRGDSPLHF
TGTGCCAGCTCACCGCGGACACCAAGGGGCGATTCACCCCTCCACTTT
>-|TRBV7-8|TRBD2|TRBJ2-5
CASSLGLPSGQETQYF
TGTGCCAGCAGCTTAGGCTTGCCTAGCGGACAAGAGACCCAGTACTTC
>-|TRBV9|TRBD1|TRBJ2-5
CASSRDRGRVEETQYF
TGTGCCAGCAGTAGGGACAGGGGCAGAGTTGAGGAGACCCAGTACTTC
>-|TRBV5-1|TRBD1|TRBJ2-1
CASSSDRGPENEQFF
TGCGCCAGCAGCTCGGACAGGGGGCCTGAAAATGAGCAGTTCTTC
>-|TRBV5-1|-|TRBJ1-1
CASSLALGPNTEAFF
TGCGCCAGCAGCTTGGCCTTAGGGCCGAACACTGAAGCTTTCTTT
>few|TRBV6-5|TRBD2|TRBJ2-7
CASRTSATYEQYF
TGTGCCAGCAGGACTAGCGCTACCTACGAGCAGTACTTC
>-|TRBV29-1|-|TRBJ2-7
CSVDSAGYHEQYF
TGCAGCGTTGATTCGGCAGGGTACCACGAGCAGTACTTC
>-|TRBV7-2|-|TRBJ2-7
CASSKSGTQSYEQYF
TGTGCCAGCAGCAAATCCGGGACACAATCCTACGAGCAGTACTTC
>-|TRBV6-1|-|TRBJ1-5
CASQGPPLNNQPQHF
TGTGCCAGCCAAGGTCCCCCATTGAACAATCAGCCCCAGCATTTT
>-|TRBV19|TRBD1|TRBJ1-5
CASSRDRNQPQHF
TGTGCCAGTAGTAGGGACAGGAATCAGCCCCAGCATTTT
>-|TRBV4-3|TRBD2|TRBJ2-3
CASSQDEGGGAWDTQYF
TGCGCCAGCAGCCAAGATGAGGGCGGGGGGGCCTGGGATACGCAGTATTTT
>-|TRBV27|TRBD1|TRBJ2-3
CASSLLPTGAGFTDTQYF
TGTGCCAGCAGTCTTCTCCCGACAGGGGCAGGGTTCACAGATACGCAGTATTTT
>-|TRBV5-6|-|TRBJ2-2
CASSLSGTNTGELFF
TGTGCCAGCAGCTTGTCTGGTACGAACACCGGGGAGCTGTTTTTT
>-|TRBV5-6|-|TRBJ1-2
CASSLVIGTEYNYGYTF
TGTGCCAGCAGCTTGGTTATAGGGACGGAATATAACTATGGCTACACCTTC